The 27 T cell receptor beta chains presented below share a single source sample, sequenced in a study of T cells in Graves' hyperthyroidism and ophthalmopathy. The source material, RNA transcripts, was used to amplify TCR beta CDR3 regions. During a first-round RT-PCR of the TCR CDR3, the HTBI primer set was used. From the multiplex PCR reads, TCRdb called clonotypes with MiXCR, one entry per CDR3 protein. Of hundreds of thousands of distinct CDR3 sequences in the sample, roughly 46% were seen once. The sample was peripheral blood or thyroid tissue (not recorded which). The receptors shown here come from an adult man with Graves' disease, either hyperthyroidism or ophthalmopathy (not recorded which).

The chain joins TRBV11-3 to TRBJ1-1; D is ambiguous. Trimming removed 1 base at V and 2 bases at J, with 11 bases between. CDR3 length: 15 amino acids. Per germline, CDR1 SGHNT and CDR2 YENEEA. CDR3 amino acids: CASSLGPRDNTEAFF. The CDR3 DNA sequence: TGTGCCAGCAGCTTAGGTCCGCGTGATAACACTGAAGCTTTCTTT.

The CDR3 region is CSVTGGAETQYF. The DNA of the CDR3 is TGCAGCGTTACGGGGGGCGCCGAGACCCAGTACTTC. This rearrangement joins TRBV29-1 to TRBJ2-5; possibly TRBD2 for D (7 bases). Germline assignment: CDR1 SQVTM and CDR2 ANQGSEA. The CDR3 has 12 amino acids. Trimming cost V 5 bases and J 5 bases, with 12 bases left between them.

The rearrangement links TRBV7-2 to TRBJ2-5; 8 bases line up with TRBD1. The germline V gene has CDR1 SGHTA and CDR2 FQGNSA. CDR3 size: 13 residues. V dropped 5 bases and J dropped 7; count of bases not matched to a gene: 6. The CDR3: CASSHGQGPTQYF. The CDR3 DNA reads as TGTGCCAGCAGCCACGGACAGGGACCGACCCAGTACTTC.

This clonotype came up once. The chain is built from TRBV14 and TRBJ1-2; D is possibly TRBD1 (5 bases). Per germline, CDR1 SGHDN and CDR2 FVKESK. This CDR3 is 15 amino acids long. The V end lost 2 bases, the J end lost 4 bases, and 14 bases lay between the germline ends. The CDR3 nucleotides are TGTGCCAGCAGCCAAAGAGGCAGGGTGAGCTATGGCTACACCTTC. Residues: CASSQRGRVSYGYTF.

This CDR3 is CSLESGQPQHF. CDR3 nucleotides: TGCAGCTTAGAGTCCGGTCAGCCCCAGCATTTT. This chain uses TRBV29-1 with TRBJ1-5; D gene unclear. V gave up 8 bases and J gave up 6 bases, with 11 bases separating them. The germline V gene has CDR1 SQVTM and CDR2 ANQGSEA. CDR3 size: 11 residues. Using reference TRBV29-1 and TRBJ1-5 for the parts outside the CDR3, the full variable domain is SAVISQKPSRDICQRGTSLTIQCQVDSQVTMMFWYRQQPGQSLTLIATANQGSEATYESGFVIDKFPISRPNLTFSTLTVSNMSPEDSSIYLCSLESGQPQHFGDGTRLSIL.

As to this clonotype: A single base separates this from a much larger clone, so it may be a read error. The rearrangement links TRBV7-6 to TRBJ2-5; a possible D gene is TRBD1 (5 bases). Germline assignment: CDR1 SGHVS and CDR2 FNYEAQ. The CDR3 has 12 amino acids. The CDR3 reads CASTLGAETQYF. In DNA form, the CDR3 reads TGTGCCAGCACCTTAGGGGCGGAGACCCAGTACTTC.

This clonotype came up a few times. The CDR3 region is CSARGGGSYNSPLHF. The CDR3 DNA reads as TGCAGTGCTAGAGGAGGTGGCTCCTATAATTCACCCCTCCACTTT. V and J are TRBV20-1 and TRBJ1-6; no clear D gene. The V end lost 1 base, the J end lost 0 bases, and 7 bases lay between the germline ends. This CDR3 contains 15 residues. The germline V gene has CDR1 DFQATT and CDR2 SNEGSKA (reference sequence).

V usage is TRBV7-8 and J usage is TRBJ1-1; D might be TRBD1 (5 bases). CDR1 and CDR2 (germline): SGHVS, FQNEAQ. This CDR3 contains 13 residues. Trimming took 7 bases from V and 4 from J, leaving 13 bases between them. The CDR3 reads CASNPGGITEAFF. The CDR3 nucleotides read TGTGCCAGCAACCCCGGGGGGATCACTGAAGCTTTCTTT.

This chain's CDR3 is CASSALSDRNTEAFF. For the CDR3, the DNA is TGTGCCAGCAGCGCCCTTTCTGACAGGAACACTGAAGCTTTCTTT. The rearrangement joins TRBV9 to TRBJ1-1; perhaps TRBD1 as D (5 bases). Germline CDR1 reads SGDLS; CDR2 reads YYNGEE. Trimming stripped 3 bases from V and 1 base from J, with 13 bases between. CDR3 length equals 15 residues.

The V gene is TRBV7-6, the J gene TRBJ2-7, with 7 bases lining up with TRBD2. Germline V gene sequence: CDR1 SGHVS, CDR2 FNYEAQ. The length of the CDR3 is 12 residues. With 5 bases clipped from V and 3 bases from J, the junction kept 1 base outside the gene matches. The CDR3 loop is CASSRGVYEQYF. The DNA of the CDR3 is TGTGCCAGCAGCCGGGGGGTCTACGAGCAGTACTTC.

This clonotype occurred many times. The chain combines TRBV7-9 with TRBJ2-7; 10 nucleotides match TRBD2. The length of the CDR3 is 14 residues. The V gene's germline CDR1 is SEHNR and CDR2 FQNEAQ (reference sequence). Trimming took 5 bases from V and 2 from J; bases not matched to a gene: 3. DNA of the CDR3: TGTGCCAGCAGCGCCGGACTAGCGGCCTACGAGCAGTACTTC. Translation: CASSAGLAAYEQYF.

The chain has TRBV11-2 and TRBJ2-5; TRBD1 agrees at 9 bases. The CDR3 spans 15 residues. Germline CDR1 is SGHAT and CDR2 is FQNNGV. V shed 3 bases, J shed 5 bases, and the junction held 7 bases outside the gene matches. CDR3 in amino acids: CASSFSGQGWETQYF. The CDR3 DNA sequence: TGTGCCAGCAGCTTTTCCGGACAGGGGTGGGAGACCCAGTACTTC.

With respect to this clonotype: A much larger clone lies a single base off, so this may be a read error. The chain uses TRBV7-8 and TRBJ2-5, with D uncertain. Germline CDR1 and CDR2: SGHVS and FQNEAQ. The CDR3 spans 13 residues. CDR3 region: CASSALGAETQCF. Written as DNA, the CDR3 is TGTGCCAGCAGCGCCTTAGGCGCAGAGACCCAGTGCTTC.

This clonotype was counted a few times. The rearrangement joins TRBV7-3 to TRBJ1-2; D gene unclear. The germline V gene encodes CDR1 SGHTA and CDR2 FQGTGA. V shed 2 bases and J shed 6 bases, with 16 bases lying between them. The CDR3 is 15 amino acids. DNA of the CDR3: TGTGCCAGCAGCTTAGATTCGTCGGGTACCGATGGCTACACCTTC. It encodes CASSLDSSGTDGYTF.

The rearrangement joins TRBV29-1 to TRBJ1-1; D is unresolved. The CDR3 is 15 amino acids. Germline CDR1 is SQVTM and CDR2 is ANQGSEA. V was clipped by 1 base and J by 1 base, with 13 bases between them. The CDR3: CSVEVVKFWNTEAFF. The DNA for the CDR3 is TGCAGCGTTGAAGTGGTGAAGTTCTGGAACACTGAAGCTTTCTTT.

This clonotype was seen a handful of times. The rearrangement links TRBV20-1 to TRBJ2-2, with D possibly being TRBD2 (6 bases). The CDR3 covers 14 residues. Per the germline V gene, CDR1 is DFQATT and CDR2 is SNEGSKA (reference sequence). The V end lost 5 bases, the J end lost 1 base, and 11 bases lay between the germline ends. Here the CDR3 DNA reads TGCAGTGCTTGGGATAGCGGGAACACCGGGGAGCTGTTTTTT. This sequence encodes CSAWDSGNTGELFF.

The chain combines TRBV2 with TRBJ1-4; TRBD1 aligns across 7 bases. This CDR3 region has 14 residues. Germline V gene sequence: CDR1 SNHLY, CDR2 FYNNEI. The V and J ends lost 5 bases and 7 bases, in that order; junction bases with no gene match: 7. The CDR3 nucleotides are TGTGCCAGCAGTTTGGGCAGGGGGAGTGAAAAACTGTTTTTT. It is translated as CASSLGRGSEKLFF.

A few counts support this clonotype. At one of its ends the junction is not consistent with the germline gene, which may arise from a read error. The chain couples TRBV7-2 to TRBJ2-5; a weak D match, TRBD1 (6 bases). The V gene's germline CDR1 is SGHTA and CDR2 FQGNSA. The CDR3 runs to 16 residues. The CDR3 sequence: CASSQGWGPNQETQYF. The CDR3 DNA reads TGCGCCAGCAGCCAAGGATGGGGGCCCAATCAAGAGACCCAGTACTTC.

The chain joins TRBV2 to TRBJ1-2; D is ambiguous. CDR1 and CDR2 (germline): SNHLY, FYNNEI. This CDR3 is built from 13 residues. V was cut by 5 bases and J by 8 bases, with 15 bases left in between. This CDR3 reads CASSSWGALGYTF. The DNA of the CDR3 is TGTGCCAGCAGTTCGTGGGGTGCGCTCGGCTACACCTTC.

CDR3 loop: CASSLTPTAWGEKLFF. The CDR3 nucleotides read TGTGCCAGCAGCTTAACTCCGACAGCTTGGGGAGAAAAACTGTTTTTT. This sequence joins TRBV7-9 and TRBJ1-4, with D perhaps TRBD1 (5 bases). Germline V gene data show CDR1 as SEHNR and CDR2 as FQNEAQ (reference sequence). The CDR3 contains 16 residues. V was cut by 2 bases and J by 8 bases, with 18 bases left in between. The full variable domain, in which reference TRBV7-9 and TRBJ1-4 provide the parts outside the CDR3, is DTGVSQNPRHKITKRGQNVTFRCDPISEHNRLYWYRQTLGQGPEFLTYFQNEAQLEKSRLLSDRFSAERPKGSFSTLEIQRTEQGDSAMYLCASSLTPTAWGEKLFFGSGTQLSVL.

This clonotype appeared many times. CDR3 sequence (DNA): TGCAGCGTTGGTTCGGGGGCGCCGACCCAGCCCCAGCATTTT. This encodes CSVGSGAPTQPQHF. V gene TRBV29-1 combines with J gene TRBJ1-5; D perhaps matches TRBD1 (6 bases). CDR3 length equals 14 residues. Germline CDR1 and CDR2: SQVTM and ANQGSEA. V lost 4 bases to trimming and J lost 7 bases, with 17 bases between them.

As concerns this clonotype: A read error may explain this, as a much larger clone is one base away. This chain links TRBV7-9 with TRBJ1-2; 7 bases align to TRBD1. The CDR3 contains 13 residues. The V gene's germline CDR1 is SEHNR and CDR2 FQNEAQ (reference sequence). CDR3 sequence: CASAAGTDYGYAF. Here the CDR3 DNA reads TGTGCCAGCGCTGCCGGGACAGACTATGGCTACGCCTTC.

This chain joins TRBV20-1 and TRBJ1-6; 7 bases align to TRBD1. Trimming cost V 3 bases and J 9 bases; bases outside gene matches: 8. Germline loops: CDR1 DFQATT, CDR2 SNEGSKA (reference sequence). The CDR3 contains 14 residues. In DNA form, the CDR3 reads TGCAGTGCTAGCGGGACAGAAATTACTTCACCCCTCCACTTT. Its protein product is CSASGTEITSPLHF.

This clonotype appeared many times. The J gene is TRBJ1-4, the V gene TRBV7-8; unclear D gene. The CDR3 consists of 13 residues. The germline CDR1 and CDR2 sequences are SGHVS and FQNEAQ. V shed 1 base and J shed 8 bases, with 8 bases lying between them. This chain's CDR3 is CASSLVSSEKLFF. In DNA form, the CDR3 reads TGTGCCAGCAGCTTAGTCTCATCCGAAAAACTGTTTTTT.

This clonotype was counted a single time. The genes are TRBV7-2 and TRBJ2-7, with D perhaps TRBD1 (5 bases). Germline V gene data show CDR1 as SGHTA and CDR2 as FQGNSA. Deletions cut 6 bases from V and 3 bases from J, with 15 bases between. This CDR3 region has 14 residues. The CDR3: CASSQAGLIYEQYF. CDR3 nucleotides: TGTGCCAGCAGTCAGGCAGGGCTCATCTACGAGCAGTACTTC. The full variable domain, with the rest looked up from reference TRBV7-2 and TRBJ2-7, is GAGVSQSPSNKVTEKGKDVELRCDPISGHTALYWYRQSLGQGLEFLIYFQGNSAPDKSGLPSDRFSAERTGGSVSTLTIQRTQQEDSAVYLCASSQAGLIYEQYFGPGTRLTVT.

This clonotype has ten or more counts. The V and J genes are TRBV2 and TRBJ1-1; no clear D gene. The V gene's germline CDR1 is SNHLY and CDR2 FYNNEI. CDR3 length equals 14 residues. Trimming removed 1 base at V and 2 bases at J, with 8 bases between. The CDR3 protein is CASSEGSSNTEAFF. The CDR3 nucleotides read TGTGCCAGCAGTGAAGGGAGTAGTAACACTGAAGCTTTCTTT.

A note on this clonotype: The junction shows a germline mismatch at one end, possibly a read error. The chain employs TRBV7-8 and TRBJ1-2, with D possibly being TRBD1 (6 bases). The CDR3 is made up of 15 amino acids. Germline V gene sequence: CDR1 SGHVS, CDR2 FQNEAQ. The CDR3 sequence is CASRALGGRTGGHTF. CDR3 coding DNA: TGTGCCAGCAGGGCCCTCGGGGGGCGGACTGGTGGCCACACCTTC.